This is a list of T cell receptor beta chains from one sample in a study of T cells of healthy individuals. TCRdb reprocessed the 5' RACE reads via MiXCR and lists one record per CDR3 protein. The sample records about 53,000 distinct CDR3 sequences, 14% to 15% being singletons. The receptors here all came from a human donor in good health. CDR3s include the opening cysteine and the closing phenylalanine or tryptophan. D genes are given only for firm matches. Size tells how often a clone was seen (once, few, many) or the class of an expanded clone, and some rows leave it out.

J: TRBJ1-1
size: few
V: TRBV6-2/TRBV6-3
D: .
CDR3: CASTGQRGTEAFF
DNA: TGTGCCAGCACCGGACAGCGGGGTACTGAAGCTTTCTTT

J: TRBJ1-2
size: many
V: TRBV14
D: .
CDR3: CASSQGVRLANYGYTF
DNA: TGTGCCAGCAGCCAAGGCGTGCGGCTAGCTAACTATGGCTACACCTTC

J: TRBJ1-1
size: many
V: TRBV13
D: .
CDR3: CASSGRGRAYNTEAFF
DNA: TGTGCCAGCAGCGGCCGCGGTCGGGCTTATAACACTGAAGCTTTCTTT

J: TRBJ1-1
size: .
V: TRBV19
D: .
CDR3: CASSRGRLTQAFF
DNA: TGTGCCAGTAGTAGGGGCCGACTCACACAAGCTTTCTTT

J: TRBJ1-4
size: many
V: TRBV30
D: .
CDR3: CAWGYPGFQDEKLFF
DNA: TGTGCCTGGGGCTATCCAGGGTTCCAGGATGAAAAACTGTTTTTT

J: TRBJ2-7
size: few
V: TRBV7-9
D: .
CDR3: CASARVQGGNEQYF
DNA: TGTGCCAGCGCCCGTGTCCAGGGAGGAAACGAGCAGTACTTC

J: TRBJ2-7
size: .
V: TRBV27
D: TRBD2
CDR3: CASSLSSATSGYEQYF
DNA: TGTGCCAGCAGTTTATCTTCGGCGACTAGCGGTTACGAGCAGTACTTC

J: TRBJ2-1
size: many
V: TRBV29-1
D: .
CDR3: CSVIRAAGNEQFF
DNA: TGCAGCGTTATCAGGGCCGCGGGCAATGAGCAGTTCTTC

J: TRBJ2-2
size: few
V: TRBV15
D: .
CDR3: CATSPVYQGTGELFF
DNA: TGTGCCACCAGCCCGGTATATCAGGGGACCGGGGAGCTGTTTTTT

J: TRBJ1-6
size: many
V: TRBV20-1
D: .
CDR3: CSARGGFVYNSPLHF
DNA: TGCAGTGCCAGAGGGGGGTTTGTTTATAATTCACCCCTCCACTTT

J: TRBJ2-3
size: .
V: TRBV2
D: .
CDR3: CASKREADTQYF
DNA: TGTGCCAGCAAAAGGGAGGCAGATACGCAGTATTTT

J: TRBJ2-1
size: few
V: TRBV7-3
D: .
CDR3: CASSSRAGKEQFF
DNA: TGTGCCAGCAGCAGCCGGGCGGGAAAAGAGCAGTTCTTC

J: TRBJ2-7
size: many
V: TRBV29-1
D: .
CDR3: CSVERDGSYEQYF
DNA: TGCAGCGTTGAAAGGGACGGATCCTACGAGCAGTACTTC

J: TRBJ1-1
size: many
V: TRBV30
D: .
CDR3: CASLRGRRAFF
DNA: TGTGCCTCCCTCCGCGGGCGGCGGGCTTTCTTT

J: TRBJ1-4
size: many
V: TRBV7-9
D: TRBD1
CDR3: CASSAGQGAEKLFF
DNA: TGTGCCAGCAGCGCGGGACAGGGGGCTGAAAAACTGTTTTTT

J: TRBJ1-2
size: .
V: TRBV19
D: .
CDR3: CASSIQENYGYTF
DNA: TGTGCCAGTAGTATACAGGAGAACTATGGCTACACCTTC

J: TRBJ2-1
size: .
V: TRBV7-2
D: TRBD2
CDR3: CASSLNPTVAGGNNEQFF
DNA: TGTGCCAGCAGCTTAAACCCCACTGTAGCGGGAGGAAACAATGAGCAGTTCTTC

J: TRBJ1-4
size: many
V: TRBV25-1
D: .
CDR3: CASSQGQEKLFF
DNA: TGTGCCAGCAGTCAGGGCCAGGAAAAACTGTTTTTT

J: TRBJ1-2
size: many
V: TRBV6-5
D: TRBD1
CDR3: CASRAPGTGIRYTF
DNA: TGTGCCAGCAGGGCTCCCGGGACAGGGATTCGGTACACCTTC

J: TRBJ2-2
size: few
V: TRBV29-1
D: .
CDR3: CSVEFPQNTGELFF
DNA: TGCAGCGTTGAATTCCCACAGAACACCGGGGAGCTGTTTTTT

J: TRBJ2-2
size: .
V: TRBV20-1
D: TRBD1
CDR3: CSARVDRGEQGTGELFF
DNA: TGCAGTGCTAGGGTGGACAGGGGAGAGCAGGGCACCGGGGAGCTGTTTTTT

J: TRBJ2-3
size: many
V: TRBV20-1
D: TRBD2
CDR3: CSAPPGLASDTQYF
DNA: TGCAGTGCTCCACCGGGACTAGCGTCTGATACGCAGTATTTT

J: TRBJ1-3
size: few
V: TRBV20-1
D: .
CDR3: CSASRGQYGSGNTIYF
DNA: TGCAGTGCTAGTAGGGGACAATATGGGTCTGGAAACACCATATATTTT

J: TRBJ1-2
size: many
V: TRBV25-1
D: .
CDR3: CASSGYSTGSYGYTF
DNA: TGTGCCAGCAGTGGTTATTCAACAGGGAGCTATGGCTACACCTTC

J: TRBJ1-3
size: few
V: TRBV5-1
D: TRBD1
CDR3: CASSLDLDRAGNTIYF
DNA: TGCGCCAGCAGCTTGGATCTGGACAGGGCTGGAAACACCATATATTTT

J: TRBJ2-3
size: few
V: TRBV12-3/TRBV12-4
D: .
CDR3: CASSRDGAGPDTQYF
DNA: TGTGCCAGCAGTAGAGATGGGGCCGGGCCAGATACGCAGTATTTT